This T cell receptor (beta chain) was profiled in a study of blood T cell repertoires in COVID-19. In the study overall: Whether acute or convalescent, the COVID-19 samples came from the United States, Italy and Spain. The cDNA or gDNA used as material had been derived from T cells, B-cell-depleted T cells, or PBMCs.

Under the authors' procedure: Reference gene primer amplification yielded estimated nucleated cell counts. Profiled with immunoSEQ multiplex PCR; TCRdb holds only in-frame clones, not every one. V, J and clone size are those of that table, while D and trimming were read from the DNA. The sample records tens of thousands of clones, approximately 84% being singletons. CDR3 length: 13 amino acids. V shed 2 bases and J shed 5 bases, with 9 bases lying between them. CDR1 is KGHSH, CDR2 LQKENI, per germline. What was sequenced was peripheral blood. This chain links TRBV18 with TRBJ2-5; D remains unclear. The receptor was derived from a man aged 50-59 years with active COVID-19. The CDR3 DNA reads TGTGCCAGCTCACCAGGCTCGTGGGAGACCCAGTACTTC. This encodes CASSPGSWETQYF.